This TCR beta chain derives from a study of T-cell memory formation after mild COVID-19. Study-level findings and limits: Confirmation of SARS-CoV-2 specificity was lacking for second-wave clones peaking day 37.

This CDR3 contains 14 residues. V gave up 2 bases and J gave up 5 bases, with 7 bases separating them. In this sample, this clonotype turned up a few times. Its matching antigen is unknown. TCRdb re-derived calls from the 5' RACE reads in MiXCR, one entry per CDR3 protein. The top ten clones hold 30% to 35% of a sample with roughly 70,000 distinct CDR3 sequences, roughly a sixth of them seen once. The sequenced material came from PBMCs or a T cell subset sorted from them (not recorded which). The chain employs TRBV12-3 or TRBV12-4 and TRBJ1-6; D ambiguous. This TCR came from an adult woman who had mild COVID-19 (a few samples of this study predate the infection). Cell type and time point are not known. The CDR3, as DNA: TGTGCCAGCAGTTTACAACTCAATAATTCACCCCTCCACTTT. Protein sequence: CASSLQLNNSPLHF.